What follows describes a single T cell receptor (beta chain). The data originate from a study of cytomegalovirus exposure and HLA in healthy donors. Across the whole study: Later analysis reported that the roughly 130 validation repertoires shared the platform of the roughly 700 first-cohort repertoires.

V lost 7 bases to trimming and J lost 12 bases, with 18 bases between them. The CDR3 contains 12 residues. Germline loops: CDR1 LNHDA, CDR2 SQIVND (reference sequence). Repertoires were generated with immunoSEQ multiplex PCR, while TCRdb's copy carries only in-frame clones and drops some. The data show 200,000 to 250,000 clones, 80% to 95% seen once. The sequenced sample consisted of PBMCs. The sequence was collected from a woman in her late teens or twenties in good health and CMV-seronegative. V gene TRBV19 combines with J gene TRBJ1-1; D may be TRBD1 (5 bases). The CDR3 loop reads CASILGGRGTFF. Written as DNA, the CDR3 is TGTGCCAGTATCCTGGGGGGGAGGGGAACTTTCTTT.